One sample yielded the 8 T cell receptor beta chains listed below, sequenced in a study of blood T cell repertoires in COVID-19. Only in-frame clones appear in the TCRdb table, and some are missing; sequencing was by immunoSEQ multiplex PCR. Among roughly 350,000 clones, 85% were seen once, and the ten largest hold 3.6%. Sequenced sample: peripheral blood. These TCRs come from a young woman with acute or convalescent COVID-19.

J is TRBJ1-1 and V is TRBV10-3, with TRBD1 matching 7 bases. V lost 6 bases to trimming and J lost 2 bases; unmatched junction nucleotides: 3. In germline, CDR1 is ENHRY, CDR2 SYGVKD. The CDR3 is 13 residues long. CDR3 DNA sequence: TGTGCCATCAGCACAGGGGCAAACACTGAAGCTTTCTTT. It codes for CAISTGANTEAFF.

The rearrangement links TRBV5-1 to TRBJ2-1; D perhaps matches TRBD1 (6 bases). Trimming took off 2 bases at V and 3 bases at J, with 12 bases between the two ends. The CDR3 runs 15 residues. Germline CDR1 reads SGHRS; CDR2 reads YFSETQ. The CDR3 loop reads CASSLGTGIYNEQFF. CDR3 sequence (DNA): TGCGCCAGCAGCTTAGGTACAGGGATCTACAATGAGCAGTTCTTC.

The V gene is TRBV12-3 or TRBV12-4, the J gene TRBJ2-2; D is uncertain. CDR3 length: 13 residues. Trimming removed 4 bases at V and 7 bases at J, with 10 bases between. CDR3 residues: CASSSVNGGELFF. The CDR3 nucleotides are TGTGCCAGCAGTTCCGTGAACGGCGGGGAGCTGTTTTTT.

This clone was found once. V gene TRBV4-2 combines with J gene TRBJ1-4; D possibly corresponds to TRBD1 (5 bases). There are 18 residues in the CDR3. V was clipped by 0 bases and J by 2 bases, with 16 bases between them. CDR1 and CDR2 from the germline V gene are LGHNA and YNFKEQ. This CDR3 is CASSQEIITGQTNEKLFF. Here the CDR3 DNA reads TGTGCCAGCAGCCAAGAAATTATTACAGGCCAGACTAATGAAAAACTGTTTTTT.

This clone turned up a few times. The rearrangement uses TRBV19 and TRBJ1-2; maybe TRBD1 (6 bases). This CDR3 region has 12 residues. The germline V gene encodes CDR1 LNHDA and CDR2 SQIVND (reference sequence). Trimming stripped 5 bases from V and 4 bases from J, with 8 bases between. CDR3 in DNA: TGTGCCAGTAGTTACAGGGTCTATGGCTACACCTTC. Amino acids: CASSYRVYGYTF.

With regard to this clone: One end of the junction fails to match germline, which may point to a read error. V is TRBV29-1 and J is TRBJ2-5; 8 nucleotides align to TRBD1. CDR3 length: 11 amino acids. Germline CDR1 is SQVTM and CDR2 is ANQGSEA. CDR3 in DNA: TGTAGCGTTGGACAGGGAGAGACCCAGTACTTC. Translation gives CSVGQGETQYF.

This chain connects TRBV5-6 to TRBJ1-5; D is unresolved. The CDR3 length is 12 residues. V lost 4 bases and J 7 bases, leaving 9 bases between the germline ends. Germline assignment: CDR1 SGHDT and CDR2 YYEEEE. DNA for the CDR3: TGTGCCAGCAGCAAAAGAGGACAGCCCCAGCATTTT. It specifies CASSKRGQPQHF. Using reference TRBV5-6 and TRBJ1-5 for the parts outside the CDR3, the full variable domain is DAGVTQSPTHLIKTRGQQVTLRCSPKSGHDTVSWYQQALGQGPQFIFQYYEEEERQRGNFPDRFSGHQFPNYSSELNVNALLLGDSALYLCASSKRGQPQHFGDGTRLSIL.

This clone was counted once. V is TRBV5-4 and J is TRBJ1-2; D is undetermined. The CDR3 is made up of 13 amino acids. From germline, CDR1 is SGHNT and CDR2 YYREEE (reference sequence). Trimming pared 2 bases from V and 5 bases from J, leaving 10 bases between. DNA for the CDR3: TGTGCCAGCAGCTTCGACGGGTTATATGGCTACACCTTC. This codes for CASSFDGLYGYTF.